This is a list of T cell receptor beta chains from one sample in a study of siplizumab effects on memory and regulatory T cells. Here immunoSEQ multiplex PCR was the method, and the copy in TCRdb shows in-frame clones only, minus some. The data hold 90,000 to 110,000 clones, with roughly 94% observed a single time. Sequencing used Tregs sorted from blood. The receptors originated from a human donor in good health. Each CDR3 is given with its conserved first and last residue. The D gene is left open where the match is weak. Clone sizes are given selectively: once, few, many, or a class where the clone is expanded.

CDR3: CASSPNSETQYF
DNA: TGTGCCAGCTCACCTAACTCAGAGACCCAGTACTTC
D: NA
size: NA
V: TRBV18
J: TRBJ2-5

CDR3: CASTERGAGANVLTF
DNA: TGTGCCAGCACCGAAAGAGGCGCCGGGGCCAACGTCCTGACTTTC
D: NA
size: NA
V: TRBV25-1
J: TRBJ2-6

CDR3: CASSQGLANNEQFF
DNA: TGTGCCAGCTCACAGGGACTGGCAAACAATGAGCAGTTCTTC
D: NA
size: NA
V: TRBV18
J: TRBJ2-1

CDR3: CASSSRPGLAGASDTQYF
DNA: TGTGCCAGCAGCTCCCGACCGGGACTAGCGGGAGCATCTGATACGCAGTATTTT
D: TRBD2
size: NA
V: TRBV9
J: TRBJ2-3

CDR3: CASSVGEGMNTEAFF
DNA: TGTGCCAGCAGCGTAGGGGAGGGGATGAACACTGAAGCTTTCTTT
D: NA
size: NA
V: TRBV9
J: TRBJ1-1

CDR3: CASSYSIERSGNTIYF
DNA: TGTGCCAGCAGTTACTCAATCGAGAGGTCTGGAAACACCATATATTTT
D: NA
size: NA
V: TRBV6-6
J: TRBJ1-3

CDR3: CASSADEGDSASTDTQYF
DNA: TGTGCCAGCAGCGCTGACGAGGGGGACAGCGCTAGCACAGATACGCAGTATTTT
D: TRBD1
size: NA
V: TRBV9
J: TRBJ2-3

CDR3: CASSYQGLTEAFF
DNA: TGTGCCAGCAGTTACCAGGGGCTCACTGAAGCTTTCTTT
D: NA
size: few
V: TRBV7-9
J: TRBJ1-1

CDR3: CASSLALGGQGINQPQHF
DNA: TGTGCCAGCAGCTTAGCCCTGGGTGGACAGGGGATCAATCAGCCCCAGCATTTT
D: TRBD1
size: NA
V: TRBV7-8
J: TRBJ1-5

CDR3: CASSVGLAGRETQYF
DNA: TGTGCCAGCAGCGTAGGACTAGCGGGACGGGAGACCCAGTACTTC
D: TRBD2
size: NA
V: TRBV9
J: TRBJ2-5

CDR3: CASSSGQKANYGYTF
DNA: TGCGCCAGCAGCAGTGGACAGAAAGCTAACTATGGCTACACCTTC
D: NA
size: NA
V: TRBV5-1
J: TRBJ1-2

CDR3: CASSSGTSSSYNEQFF
DNA: TGTGCCAGCAGCTCCGGGACTTCAAGCTCCTACAATGAGCAGTTCTTC
D: NA
size: NA
V: TRBV5-8
J: TRBJ2-1

CDR3: CASSIVTFRGAFF
DNA: TGTGCCAGTAGTATAGTCACCTTCCGAGGAGCTTTCTTT
D: NA
size: NA
V: TRBV19
J: TRBJ1-1

CDR3: CASQRGGRETQYF
DNA: TGCGCCAGCCAAAGGGGAGGGAGGGAGACCCAGTACTTC
D: TRBD2
size: NA
V: TRBV10-2
J: TRBJ2-5

CDR3: CATNLQGRDYEQYF
DNA: TGTGCCACCAACCTCCAGGGGAGAGACTACGAGCAGTACTTC
D: NA
size: NA
V: TRBV10-3
J: TRBJ2-7

CDR3: CASSLPTGGWGTDTQYF
DNA: TGCGCCAGCAGCTTACCGACAGGGGGCTGGGGCACAGATACGCAGTATTTT
D: TRBD1
size: NA
V: TRBV5-1
J: TRBJ2-3

CDR3: CASSDPQGAYGYTF
DNA: TGTGCCAGCAGTGACCCCCAGGGGGCCTATGGCTACACCTTC
D: TRBD1
size: NA
V: TRBV6-1
J: TRBJ1-2

CDR3: CASGFYGYTF
DNA: TGTGCCAGTGGGTTCTATGGCTACACCTTC
D: NA
size: NA
V: TRBV19
J: TRBJ1-2

CDR3: CASSPGSSVYEQYF
DNA: TGTGCCAGCTCACCGGGGAGCTCCGTCTACGAGCAGTACTTC
D: NA
size: NA
V: TRBV18
J: TRBJ2-7

CDR3: CASSPGHRDYGYTF
DNA: TGTGCCAGCTCACCGGGACACCGGGACTATGGCTACACCTTC
D: NA
size: NA
V: TRBV18
J: TRBJ1-2

CDR3: CASSLEFGEQYF
DNA: TGTGCCAGCAGCTTAGAGTTTGGCGAGCAGTACTTC
D: NA
size: NA
V: TRBV11-2
J: TRBJ2-7

CDR3: CASSLNSGRSEQYF
DNA: TGTGCCAGCAGTCTTAATAGCGGGAGGAGCGAGCAGTACTTC
D: TRBD2
size: once
V: TRBV27
J: TRBJ2-7

CDR3: CASSMGHFYEQYF
DNA: TGTGCCAGTAGTATGGGACATTTCTACGAGCAGTACTTC
D: NA
size: NA
V: TRBV19
J: TRBJ2-7

CDR3: CSGGTVYEQYF
DNA: TGCAGTGGGGGGACAGTCTACGAGCAGTACTTC
D: TRBD1
size: NA
V: TRBV20-1
J: TRBJ2-7

CDR3: CASSIVGSQQYF
DNA: TGTGCCAGTAGTATAGTGGGTTCCCAGCAGTACTTC
D: NA
size: NA
V: TRBV19
J: TRBJ2-7

CDR3: CASSLRTKGPYEQYF
DNA: TGTGCCAGCAGCTTAAGGACGAAAGGCCCCTACGAGCAGTACTTC
D: NA
size: NA
V: TRBV11-2
J: TRBJ2-7

CDR3: CASLESPSGANVLTF
DNA: TGTGCCAGCCTCGAGTCCCCGTCTGGGGCCAACGTCCTGACTTTC
D: NA
size: NA
V: TRBV2
J: TRBJ2-6

CDR3: CASSPSPGGQGETEAFF
DNA: TGCGCCAGCAGCCCCTCCCCAGGCGGGCAGGGGGAAACTGAAGCTTTCTTT
D: TRBD1
size: NA
V: TRBV5-1
J: TRBJ1-1

CDR3: CASSEGGRGGTEAFF
DNA: TGTGCCAGCAGTGAAGGAGGCAGGGGGGGCACTGAAGCTTTCTTT
D: TRBD1
size: NA
V: TRBV2
J: TRBJ1-1

CDR3: CASSTLREAFF
DNA: TGTGCCAGCAGCACTTTGAGGGAAGCTTTCTTT
D: NA
size: NA
V: TRBV7-9
J: TRBJ1-1

CDR3: CASRGMHEQYF
DNA: TGTGCCAGCAGGGGAATGCACGAGCAGTACTTC
D: NA
size: NA
V: TRBV2
J: TRBJ2-7

CDR3: CATSRAGSRTRYGYTF
DNA: TGTGCCACCAGCAGAGCGGGATCCAGGACCCGCTATGGCTACACCTTC
D: NA
size: once
V: TRBV15
J: TRBJ1-2

CDR3: CASSPQATNEKLFF
DNA: TGTGCCAGCTCACCACAGGCAACTAATGAAAAACTGTTTTTT
D: NA
size: NA
V: TRBV18
J: TRBJ1-4

CDR3: CASSREETGANVLTF
DNA: TGCGCCAGTAGCCGAGAAGAAACTGGGGCCAACGTCCTGACTTTC
D: NA
size: NA
V: TRBV5-1
J: TRBJ2-6

CDR3: CASSINKDQPQHF
DNA: TGTGCCAGTAGTATAAATAAGGACCAGCCCCAGCATTTT
D: NA
size: NA
V: TRBV19
J: TRBJ1-5

CDR3: CASSLAGGPFSGNTIYF
DNA: TGTGCCAGCAGCTTAGCAGGGGGGCCATTCTCTGGAAACACCATATATTTT
D: NA
size: NA
V: TRBV7-2
J: TRBJ1-3

CDR3: CASAPTPGQPYEQYF
DNA: TGCGCCAGCGCGCCGACTCCGGGACAGCCCTACGAGCAGTACTTC
D: TRBD1
size: NA
V: TRBV5-1
J: TRBJ2-7